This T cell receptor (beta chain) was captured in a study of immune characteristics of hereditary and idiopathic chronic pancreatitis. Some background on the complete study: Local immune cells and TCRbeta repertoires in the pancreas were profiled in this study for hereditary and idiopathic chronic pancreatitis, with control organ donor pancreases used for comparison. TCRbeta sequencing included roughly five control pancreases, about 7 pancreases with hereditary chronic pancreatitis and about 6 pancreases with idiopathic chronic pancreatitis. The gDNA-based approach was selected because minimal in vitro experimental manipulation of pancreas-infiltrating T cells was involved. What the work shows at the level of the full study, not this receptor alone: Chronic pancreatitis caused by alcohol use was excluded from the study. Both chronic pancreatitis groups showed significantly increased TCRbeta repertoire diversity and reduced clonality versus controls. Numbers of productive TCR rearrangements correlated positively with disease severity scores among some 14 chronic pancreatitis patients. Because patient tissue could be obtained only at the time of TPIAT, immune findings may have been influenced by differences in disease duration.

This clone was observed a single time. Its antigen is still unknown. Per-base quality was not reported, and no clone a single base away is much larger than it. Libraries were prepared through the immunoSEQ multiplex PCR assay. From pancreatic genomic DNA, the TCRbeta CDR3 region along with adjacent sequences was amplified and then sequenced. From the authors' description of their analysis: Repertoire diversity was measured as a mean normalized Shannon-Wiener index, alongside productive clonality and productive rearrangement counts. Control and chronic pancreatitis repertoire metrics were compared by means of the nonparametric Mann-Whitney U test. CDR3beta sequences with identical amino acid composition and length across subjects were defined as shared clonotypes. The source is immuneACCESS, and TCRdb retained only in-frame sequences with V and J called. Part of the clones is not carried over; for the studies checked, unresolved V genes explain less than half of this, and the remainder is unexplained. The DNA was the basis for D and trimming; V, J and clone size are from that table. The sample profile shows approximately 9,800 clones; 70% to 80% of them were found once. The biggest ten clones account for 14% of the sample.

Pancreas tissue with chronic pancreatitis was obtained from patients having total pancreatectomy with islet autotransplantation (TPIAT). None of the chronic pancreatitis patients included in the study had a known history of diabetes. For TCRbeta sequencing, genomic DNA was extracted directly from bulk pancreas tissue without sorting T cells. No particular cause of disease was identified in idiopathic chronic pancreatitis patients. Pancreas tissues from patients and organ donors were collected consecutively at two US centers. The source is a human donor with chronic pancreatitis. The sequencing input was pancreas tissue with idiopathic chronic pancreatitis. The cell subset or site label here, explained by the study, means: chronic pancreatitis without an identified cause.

The sequenced DNA: TGTGCCAGCAGCTCCTACTTCATAGACGGGACAGGGGACGATCAGCCCCAGCATTTT. This codes for CASSSYFIDGTGDDQPQHF. The chain is encoded by TRBV5-6 joined to TRBJ1-5, and 10 junction bases match TRBD1. Via the germline V gene, CDR1 is SGHDT and CDR2 YYEEEE. Including the terminal cysteine and phenylalanine, the CDR3 comprises 19 residues. The sequence is cut down to CDR3 DNA, 57 bases in frame from base 1. Compared with germline, V lacks 3 bases and J lacks 5 bases; bases without a gene match: 17.